What follows is one T cell receptor beta chain and its context. CDR1 is MGHRA and CDR2 is YSYEKL in the germline V gene. The CDR3 is 15 amino acids. Trimming removed 8 bases from V and 3 bases from J; junction bases left unmatched: 13. The sample is drawn from a study of blood T cell repertoires in COVID-19. The assay was immunoSEQ multiplex PCR, and TCRdb's table has in-frame clones only and misses some. The sample yields fewer than 90,000 clones, around 96% seen once. The TCR sequence derives from a human donor with active COVID-19. The donor label of this sample is uncertain. The rearrangement links TRBV4-1 to TRBJ2-7; 7 nucleotides align to TRBD2. The sequenced sample consisted of peripheral blood. The CDR3 sequence is CASGQYEGGHYEQYF. CDR3 nucleotide sequence: TGCGCCAGCGGTCAATATGAGGGAGGGCACTACGAGCAGTACTTC.